Here is one TCR beta chain with its context. Its target is unknown. The sample belongs to a study of cytomegalovirus exposure and HLA in healthy donors. Broader study findings: Rare sequences made up most TCRs, while some public TCRs were found in many donors. The study flagged about 150 TCR beta chains as cytomegalovirus-associated.

This table comes from immunoSEQ multiplex PCR, and its TCRdb copy is limited to in-frame clones, with some not included. The data show over 100,000 clones, around nine tenths seen once. The sample comprised PBMCs. The source is a young woman in good health and CMV-seronegative.

This CDR3 is CASSSSGTGGVNTEAFF. The DNA of the CDR3 is TGTGCCAGCTCATCGTCCGGGACAGGGGGCGTGAACACTGAAGCTTTCTTT. This rearrangement joins TRBV18 to TRBJ1-1; 12 positions agree with TRBD1. This CDR3 has 17 residues. The V segment lost 5 bases and the J segment 0 bases; nucleotides outside the gene matches: 7. The germline V gene has CDR1 KGHSH and CDR2 LQKENI.